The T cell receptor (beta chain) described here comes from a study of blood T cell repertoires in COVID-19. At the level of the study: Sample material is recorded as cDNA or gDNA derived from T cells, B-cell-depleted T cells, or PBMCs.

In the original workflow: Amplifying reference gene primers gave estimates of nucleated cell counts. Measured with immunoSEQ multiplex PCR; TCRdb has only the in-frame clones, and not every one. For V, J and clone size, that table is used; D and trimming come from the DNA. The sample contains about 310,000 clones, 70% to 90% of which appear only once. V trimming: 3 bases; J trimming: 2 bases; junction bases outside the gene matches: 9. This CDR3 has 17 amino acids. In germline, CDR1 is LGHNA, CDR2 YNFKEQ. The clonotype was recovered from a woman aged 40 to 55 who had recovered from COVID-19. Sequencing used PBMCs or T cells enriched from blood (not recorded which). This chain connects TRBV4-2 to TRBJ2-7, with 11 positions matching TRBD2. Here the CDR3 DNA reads TGTGCCAGCAGCCAGCCCACTAGCGGGAGAGCAACCTACGAGCAGTACTTC. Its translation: CASSQPTSGRATYEQYF.